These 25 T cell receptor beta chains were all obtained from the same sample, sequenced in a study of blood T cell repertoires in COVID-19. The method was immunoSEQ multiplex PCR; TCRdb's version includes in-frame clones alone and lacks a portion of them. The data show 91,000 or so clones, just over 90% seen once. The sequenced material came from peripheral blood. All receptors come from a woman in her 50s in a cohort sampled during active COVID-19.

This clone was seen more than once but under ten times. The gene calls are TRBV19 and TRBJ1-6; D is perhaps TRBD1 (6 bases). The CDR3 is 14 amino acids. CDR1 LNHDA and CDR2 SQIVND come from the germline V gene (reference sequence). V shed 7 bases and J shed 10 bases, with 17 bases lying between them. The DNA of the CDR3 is TGTGCCAGTAAGGACTCCACTGGGGGCTCACCCCTCCACTTT. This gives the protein CASKDSTGGSPLHF.

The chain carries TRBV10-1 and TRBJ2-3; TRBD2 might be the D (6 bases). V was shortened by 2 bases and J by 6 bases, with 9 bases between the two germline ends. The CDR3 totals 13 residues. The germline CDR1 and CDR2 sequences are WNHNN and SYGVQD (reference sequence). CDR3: CASSEGGSDTQYF. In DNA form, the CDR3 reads TGCGCCAGCAGTGAGGGGGGGAGCGATACGCAGTATTTT.

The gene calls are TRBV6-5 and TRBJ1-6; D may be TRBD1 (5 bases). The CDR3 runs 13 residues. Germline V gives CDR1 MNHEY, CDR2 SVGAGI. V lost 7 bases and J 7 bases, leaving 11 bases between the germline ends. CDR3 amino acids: CASTGWLNSPLHF. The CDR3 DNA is TGTGCCAGCACAGGGTGGCTCAATTCACCCCTCCACTTT.

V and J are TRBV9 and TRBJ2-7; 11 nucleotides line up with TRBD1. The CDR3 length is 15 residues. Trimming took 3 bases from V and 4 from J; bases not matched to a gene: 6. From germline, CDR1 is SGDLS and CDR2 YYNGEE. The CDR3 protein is CASSAGQGAGYEQYF. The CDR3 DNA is TGTGCCAGCAGCGCAGGACAGGGGGCGGGGTACGAGCAGTACTTC.

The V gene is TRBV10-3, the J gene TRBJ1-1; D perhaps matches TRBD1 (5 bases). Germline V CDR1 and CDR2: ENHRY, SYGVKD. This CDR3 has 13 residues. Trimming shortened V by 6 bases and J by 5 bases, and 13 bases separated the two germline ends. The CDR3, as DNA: TGTGCCATCAGGGCCAGGGAGGGGACTGAAGCTTTCTTT. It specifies CAIRAREGTEAFF.

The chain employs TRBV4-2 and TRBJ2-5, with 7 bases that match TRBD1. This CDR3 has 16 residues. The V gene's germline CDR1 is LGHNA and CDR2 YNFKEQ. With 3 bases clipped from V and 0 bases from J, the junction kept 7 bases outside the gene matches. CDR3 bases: TGTGCCAGCAGCCAGAGGGGGCCCTCGTACCAAGAGACCCAGTACTTC. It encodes CASSQRGPSYQETQYF.

The CDR3 region is CASSPDRSWIFEAFF. In DNA, the CDR3 is TGTGCCAGCAGCCCCGACAGGAGTTGGATCTTTGAGGCTTTCTTT. The rearrangement uses TRBV5-5 and TRBJ1-1, with a tentative D call TRBD1 (6 bases). Trimming cost V 4 bases and J 11 bases, with 24 bases left between them. Germline V gene data show CDR1 as SGHKS and CDR2 as YYEKEE (reference sequence). The CDR3 length is 15 residues.

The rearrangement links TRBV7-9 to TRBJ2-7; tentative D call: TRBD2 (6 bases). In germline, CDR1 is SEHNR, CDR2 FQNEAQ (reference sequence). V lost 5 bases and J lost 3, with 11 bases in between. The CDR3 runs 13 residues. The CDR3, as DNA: TGTGCCAGCAGCGGGGGGATTGGCTACGAGCAGTACTTC. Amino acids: CASSGGIGYEQYF.

In DNA, the CDR3 is TGCGCCAGCAGCTTCGGAGGGCCCTACGAGCAGTACTTC. This translates into CASSFGGPYEQYF. The chain combines TRBV5-1 with TRBJ2-7, with a possible D match to TRBD2 (6 bases). The CDR3 spans 13 residues. Germline CDR1 reads SGHRS; CDR2 reads YFSETQ. The ends were cut back, 2 bases at V and 2 bases at J, with 8 bases in the middle.

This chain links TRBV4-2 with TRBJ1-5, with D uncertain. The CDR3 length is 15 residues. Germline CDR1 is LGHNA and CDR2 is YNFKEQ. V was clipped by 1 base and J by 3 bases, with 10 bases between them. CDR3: CASSQVPVINQPQHF. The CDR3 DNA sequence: TGTGCCAGCAGCCAAGTACCGGTCATCAATCAGCCCCAGCATTTT.

The CDR3 nucleotides read TGTGCCAGCAGTTTATCGAAGGGAGTTTATTCTAACTATGGCTACACCTTC. It yields the protein CASSLSKGVYSNYGYTF. The chain employs TRBV27 and TRBJ1-2; no clear D. CDR3 length: 17 residues. The germline V and J ends were trimmed by 0 bases and 0 bases, with 14 bases remaining between them. Germline assignment: CDR1 MNHEY and CDR2 SMNVEV (reference sequence).

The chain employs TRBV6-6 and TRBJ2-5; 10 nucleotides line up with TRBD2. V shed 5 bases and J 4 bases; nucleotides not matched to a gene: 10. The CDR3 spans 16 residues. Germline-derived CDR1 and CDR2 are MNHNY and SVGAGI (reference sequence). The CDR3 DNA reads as TGTGCCAGCAGTCGAACTCTAGCGGGAGAGTCAGAGACCCAGTACTTC. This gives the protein CASSRTLAGESETQYF.

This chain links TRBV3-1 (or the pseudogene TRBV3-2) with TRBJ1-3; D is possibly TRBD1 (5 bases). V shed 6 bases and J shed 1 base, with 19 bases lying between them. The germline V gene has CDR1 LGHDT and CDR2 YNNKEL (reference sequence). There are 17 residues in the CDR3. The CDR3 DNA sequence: TGTGCCAGCAGAGGTTTCCTCGGGGACTTTTCTGGAAACACCATATATTTT. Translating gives CASRGFLGDFSGNTIYF.

The CDR3 here is CASSQDGTGGWRELFF. In DNA, the CDR3 is TGTGCCAGCAGTCAAGACGGGACAGGGGGCTGGAGGGAGCTGTTTTTT. The chain carries TRBV7-3 and TRBJ2-2; 12 nucleotides agree with TRBD1. V lost 6 bases, J lost 9 bases, and 11 bases stayed unmatched. The CDR3 has 16 amino acids. Germline lookup yields CDR1 SGHTA and CDR2 FQGTGA. Full variable domain (missing parts from reference TRBV7-3 and TRBJ2-2): GAGVSQTPSNKVTEKGKYVELRCDPISGHTALYWYRQSLGQGPEFLIYFQGTGAADDSGLPNDRFFAVRPEGSVSTLKIQRTERGDSAVYLCASSQDGTGGWRELFFGEGSRLTVL.

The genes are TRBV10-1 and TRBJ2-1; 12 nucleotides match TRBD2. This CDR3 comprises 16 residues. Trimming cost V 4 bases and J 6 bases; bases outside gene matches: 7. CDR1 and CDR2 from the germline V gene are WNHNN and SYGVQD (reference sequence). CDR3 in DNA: TGCGCCAGCAGTGGACTAGCGGGAGTCTCGGTCAATGAGCAGTTCTTC. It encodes CASSGLAGVSVNEQFF.

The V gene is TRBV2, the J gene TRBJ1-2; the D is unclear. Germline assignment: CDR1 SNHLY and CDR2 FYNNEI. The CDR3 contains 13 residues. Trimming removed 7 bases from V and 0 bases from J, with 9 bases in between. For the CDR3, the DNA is TGTGCCAGCAAGGCTAGAGCTAACTATGGCTACACCTTC. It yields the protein CASKARANYGYTF.

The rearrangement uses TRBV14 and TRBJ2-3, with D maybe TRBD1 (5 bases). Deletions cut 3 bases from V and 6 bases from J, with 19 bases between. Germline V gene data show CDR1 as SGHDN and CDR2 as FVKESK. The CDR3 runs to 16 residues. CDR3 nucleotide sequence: TGTGCCAGCAGCCACTATGGCGGTCAGGGCGCGGATACGCAGTATTTT. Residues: CASSHYGGQGADTQYF.

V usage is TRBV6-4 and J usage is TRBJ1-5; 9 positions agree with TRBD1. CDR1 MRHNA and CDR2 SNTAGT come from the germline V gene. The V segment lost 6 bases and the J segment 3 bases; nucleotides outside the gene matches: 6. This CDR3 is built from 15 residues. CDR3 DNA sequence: TGTGCCAGCAGGAGGACAGGGGACCTCAATCAGCCCCAGCATTTT. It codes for CASRRTGDLNQPQHF.

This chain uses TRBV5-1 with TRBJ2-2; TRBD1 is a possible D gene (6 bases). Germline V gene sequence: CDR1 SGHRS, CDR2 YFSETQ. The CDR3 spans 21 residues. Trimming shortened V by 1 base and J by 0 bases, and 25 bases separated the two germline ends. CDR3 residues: CASSLRNYSRGDISNTGELFF. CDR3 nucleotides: TGCGCCAGCAGCTTGAGGAACTACTCCAGGGGAGACATTTCGAACACCGGGGAGCTGTTTTTT.

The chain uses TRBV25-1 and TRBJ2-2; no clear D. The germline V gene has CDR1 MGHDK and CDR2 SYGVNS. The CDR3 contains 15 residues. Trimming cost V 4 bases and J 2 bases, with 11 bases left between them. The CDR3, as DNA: TGTGCCAGCAGTGGATGGGCAGAAAACACCGGGGAGCTGTTTTTT. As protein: CASSGWAENTGELFF.

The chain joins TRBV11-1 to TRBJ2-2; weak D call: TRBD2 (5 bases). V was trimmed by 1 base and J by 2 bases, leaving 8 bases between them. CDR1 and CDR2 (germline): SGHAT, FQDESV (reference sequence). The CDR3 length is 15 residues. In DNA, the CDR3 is TGTGCCAGCAGCTTAGTCCCGGGAAACACCGGGGAGCTGTTTTTT. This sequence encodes CASSLVPGNTGELFF.

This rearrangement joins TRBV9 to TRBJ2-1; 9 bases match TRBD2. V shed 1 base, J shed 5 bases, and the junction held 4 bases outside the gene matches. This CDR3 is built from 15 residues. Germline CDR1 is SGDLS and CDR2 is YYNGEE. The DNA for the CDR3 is TGTGCCAGCAGCGTACGAAGCGGGAGGCACAATGAGCAGTTCTTC. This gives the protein CASSVRSGRHNEQFF.

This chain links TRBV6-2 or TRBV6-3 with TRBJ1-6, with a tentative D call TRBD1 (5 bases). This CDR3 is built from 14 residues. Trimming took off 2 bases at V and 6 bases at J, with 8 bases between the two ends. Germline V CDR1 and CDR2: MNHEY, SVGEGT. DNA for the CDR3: TGTGCCAGCAGTTACCGGGGGATTAATTCACCCCTCCACTTT. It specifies CASSYRGINSPLHF.

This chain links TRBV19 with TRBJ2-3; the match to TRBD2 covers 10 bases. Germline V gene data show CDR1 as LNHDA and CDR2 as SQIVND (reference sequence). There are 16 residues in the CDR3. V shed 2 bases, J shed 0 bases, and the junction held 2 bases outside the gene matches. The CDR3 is CASSIRTSGSTDTQYF. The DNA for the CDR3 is TGTGCCAGTAGTATACGGACTAGCGGTAGCACAGATACGCAGTATTTT.

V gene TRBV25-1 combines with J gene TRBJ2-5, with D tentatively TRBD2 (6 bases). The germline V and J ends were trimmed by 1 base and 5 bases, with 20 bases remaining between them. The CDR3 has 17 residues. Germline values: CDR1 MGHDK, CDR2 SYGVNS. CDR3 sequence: CASSEFSGLVEGETQYF. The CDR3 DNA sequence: TGTGCCAGCAGTGAATTTTCTGGGTTGGTGGAGGGCGAGACCCAGTACTTC.